The T cell receptor (beta chain) under discussion was sequenced for a study of OX40 agonist ivuxolimab in advanced cancers. The repertoire was sequenced with immunoSEQ multiplex PCR; TCRdb's copy has only in-frame clones and lacks some. The data contain some 70,000 clones, more than 70% of them singletons. The CDR3 has 16 residues. Germline lookup yields CDR1 SEHNR and CDR2 FQNEAQ (reference sequence). J was trimmed by 7 bases and V by 4 bases; bases with no gene match: 12. V and J are TRBV7-9 and TRBJ2-2, with 7 nucleotides matching TRBD1. The input for sequencing was CD4+ or CD8+ T cells sorted from blood, taken in a trial of the OX40 agonist ivuxolimab. The sequence was collected from an adult with an advanced solid tumor such as melanoma, head and neck, liver or kidney cancer. The CDR3 DNA follows: TGTGCCAGCAGCTCCAACCGGGACAGTCCAAGCGGGGAGCTGTTTTTT. It codes for CASSSNRDSPSGELFF. The complete variable domain, with remaining parts taken from reference TRBV7-9 and TRBJ2-2, reads DTGVSQNPRHKITKRGQNVTFRCDPISEHNRLYWYRQTLGQGPEFLTYFQNEAQLEKSRLLSDRFSAERPKGSFSTLEIQRTEQGDSAMYLCASSSNRDSPSGELFFGEGSRLTVL.